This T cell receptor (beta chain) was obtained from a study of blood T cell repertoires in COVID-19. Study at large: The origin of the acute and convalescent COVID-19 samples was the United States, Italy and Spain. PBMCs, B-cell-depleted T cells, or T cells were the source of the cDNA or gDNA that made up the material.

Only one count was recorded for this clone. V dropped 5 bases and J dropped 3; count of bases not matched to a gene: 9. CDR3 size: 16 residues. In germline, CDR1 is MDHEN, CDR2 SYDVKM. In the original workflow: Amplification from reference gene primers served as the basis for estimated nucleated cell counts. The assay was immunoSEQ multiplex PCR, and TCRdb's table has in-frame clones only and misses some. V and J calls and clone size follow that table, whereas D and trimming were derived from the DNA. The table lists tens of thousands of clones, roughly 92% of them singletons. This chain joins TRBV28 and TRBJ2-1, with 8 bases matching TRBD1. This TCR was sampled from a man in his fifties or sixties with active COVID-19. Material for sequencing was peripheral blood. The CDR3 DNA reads TGTGCCAGCAGTCCCCGGACAGGGTTGGGCTACAATGAGCAGTTCTTC. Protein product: CASSPRTGLGYNEQFF. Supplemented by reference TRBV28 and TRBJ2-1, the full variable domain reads DVKVTQSSRYLVKRTGEKVFLECVQDMDHENMFWYRQDPGLGLRLIYFSYDVKMKEKGDIPEGYSVSREKKERFSLILESASTNQTSMYLCASSPRTGLGYNEQFFGPGTRLTVL.